The rows below give T cell receptor beta chains drawn from one sample of a study of CD8 T cells in ankylosing spondylitis. TCRdb itself ran the 5' RACE reads through MiXCR, one entry per CDR3 protein. The repertoire consists of fewer than 200,000 distinct CDR3 sequences, with about 20% occurring once and the leading ten covering 4.3%. The sequencing input was blood, either unsorted or a sorted T cell fraction (not recorded which). These receptor sequences come from a male donor aged 5 to 30 with ankylosing spondylitis or in good health (not recorded which). The CDR3 runs from the conserved cysteine through the conserved F or W. D genes are given only for firm matches. Not every row has a clone size; where given, it reads once, few, many or a size class.

many	TRBD1	TRBV20-1	13	TRBJ1-2	CSAMTGGLHGYTF	TGCAGTGCTATGACAGGGGGACTTCATGGCTACACCTTC
few	TRBD2	TRBV12-3/TRBV12-4	16	TRBJ2-2	CASSLVLAGGTGELFF	TGTGCCAGCAGTTTAGTACTAGCGGGAGGGACCGGGGAGCTGTTTTTT
few	NA	TRBV29-1	14	TRBJ2-4	CSTRRLLAKNIQYF	TGCAGCACACGACGGCTTCTAGCCAAAAACATTCAGTACTTC
NA	TRBD1	TRBV4-1	14	TRBJ2-5	CASRPGQGQETQYF	TGCGCCAGCAGGCCCGGACAGGGCCAAGAGACCCAGTACTTC
few	NA	TRBV20-1	11	TRBJ2-1	CSARSLVEQFF	TGCAGTGCTAGGTCATTGGTAGAGCAGTTCTTC
many	NA	TRBV12-3/TRBV12-4	11	TRBJ2-1	CASSLDAQQFF	TGTGCCAGCAGTCTGGACGCTCAGCAGTTCTTC
many	TRBD1	TRBV25-1	19	TRBJ2-5	CASSEISGPGTGGGETQYF	TGTGCCAGCAGTGAAATATCCGGACCCGGGACAGGGGGCGGAGAGACCCAGTACTTC
many	NA	TRBV3-1	15	TRBJ2-1	CASSPGQSSYNEQFF	TGTGCCAGCAGCCCTGGACAGAGCTCCTACAATGAGCAGTTCTTC
many	NA	TRBV2	14	TRBJ1-3	CASRGNRAGNTIYF	TGTGCCAGCAGGGGTAACAGGGCTGGAAACACCATATATTTT
few	NA	TRBV6-5	14	TRBJ1-1	CASSLGPPSTEAFF	TGTGCCAGCAGTTTGGGACCTCCGTCAACTGAAGCTTTCTTT
many	NA	TRBV12-3/TRBV12-4	14	TRBJ1-1	CASSPQLWEFRAFF	TGTGCCAGCAGTCCCCAGTTATGGGAGTTCCGAGCTTTCTTT
NA	NA	TRBV7-3	14	TRBJ2-5	CASSLSRIEETQYF	TGTGCCAGCAGCTTAAGTAGGATCGAAGAGACCCAGTACTTC
many	TRBD2	TRBV12-3/TRBV12-4	16	TRBJ2-7	CASSLGRTSGSYEQYF	TGTGCCAGCAGTTTAGGCCGGACTAGCGGGAGCTACGAGCAGTACTTC
many	NA	TRBV9	16	TRBJ2-7	CASSVPPSGTLRAQYF	TGTGCCAGCAGCGTACCTCCCTCAGGAACCCTACGCGCGCAGTACTTC
many	NA	TRBV2	14	TRBJ2-1	CASKMGRSYNEQFF	TGTGCCAGCAAAATGGGCAGATCCTACAATGAGCAGTTCTTC
many	TRBD2	TRBV24-1	23	TRBJ2-3	CATSDLGRLGLAGEGRETDTQYF	TGTGCCACCAGTGATTTAGGCCGTCTCGGACTAGCGGGAGAAGGGCGAGAAACAGATACGCAGTATTTT
NA	TRBD2	TRBV20-1	16	TRBJ2-1	CSAFSTTSGSVDEQFF	TGCAGTGCCTTCTCTACTACTAGCGGGAGCGTCGATGAGCAGTTCTTC